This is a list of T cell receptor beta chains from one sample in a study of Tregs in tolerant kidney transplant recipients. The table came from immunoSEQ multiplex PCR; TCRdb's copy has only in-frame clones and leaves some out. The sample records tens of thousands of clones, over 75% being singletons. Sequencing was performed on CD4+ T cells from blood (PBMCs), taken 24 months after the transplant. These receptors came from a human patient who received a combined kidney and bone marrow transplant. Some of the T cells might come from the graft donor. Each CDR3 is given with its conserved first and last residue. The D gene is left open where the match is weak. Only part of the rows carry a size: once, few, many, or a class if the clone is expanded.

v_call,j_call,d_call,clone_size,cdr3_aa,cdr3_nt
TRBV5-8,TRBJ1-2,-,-,CASSATGYYGYTF,TGTGCCAGCAGCGCAACAGGGTACTATGGCTACACCTTC
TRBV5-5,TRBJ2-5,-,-,CASSLGQGGPGETQYF,TGTGCCAGCAGCTTGGGCCAAGGGGGTCCGGGCGAGACCCAGTACTTC
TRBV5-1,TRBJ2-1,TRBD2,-,CATAPLAGGLYNEQFF,TGCGCCACCGCCCCATTAGCGGGGGGACTATACAATGAGCAGTTCTTC
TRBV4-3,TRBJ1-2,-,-,CASSQEMSRTGGYTF,TGCGCCAGCAGCCAAGAAATGTCTAGGACGGGGGGCTACACCTTC
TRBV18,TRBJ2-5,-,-,CASSPGIGEETQYF,TGTGCCAGCTCACCAGGCATCGGGGAAGAGACCCAGTACTTC
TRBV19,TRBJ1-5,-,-,CASSTQGRNQPQHF,TGTGCCAGTAGTACACAGGGAAGAAATCAGCCCCAGCATTTT
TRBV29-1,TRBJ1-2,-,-,CSVDKTVPYGYTF,TGCAGCGTTGACAAGACAGTACCCTATGGCTACACCTTC
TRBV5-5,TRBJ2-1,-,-,CASSLWASTEQFF,TGTGCCAGCAGCTTGTGGGCTTCCACTGAGCAGTTCTTC
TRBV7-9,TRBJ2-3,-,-,CASSYTGPTGSDTQYF,TGTGCCAGCAGCTATACAGGGCCAACGGGGTCAGATACGCAGTATTTT
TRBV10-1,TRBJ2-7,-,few,CASRIPTGHSYEQYF,TGCGCCAGCAGGATACCTACAGGGCATTCCTACGAGCAGTACTTC
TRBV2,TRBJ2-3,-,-,CASTPKGGTDTQYF,TGTGCCAGCACTCCAAAAGGCGGGACAGATACGCAGTATTTT
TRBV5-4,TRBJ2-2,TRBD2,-,CASSRTSGATGELFF,TGTGCCAGCAGCCGGACTAGCGGTGCTACCGGGGAGCTGTTTTTT
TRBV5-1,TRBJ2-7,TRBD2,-,CASSLGLAGAYEQYF,TGCGCCAGCAGCTTGGGACTAGCGGGAGCCTACGAGCAGTACTTC
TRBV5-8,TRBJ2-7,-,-,CASSFWREYGNYEQYF,TGTGCCAGCAGCTTCTGGAGGGAGTACGGTAACTACGAGCAGTACTTC
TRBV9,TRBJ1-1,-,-,CASSMGGGYTEAFF,TGTGCCAGCAGTATGGGGGGAGGGTACACTGAAGCTTTCTTT
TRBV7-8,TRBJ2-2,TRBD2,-,CASRKRGASTGELFF,TGTGCCAGCAGAAAGCGGGGGGCCTCCACCGGGGAGCTGTTTTTT
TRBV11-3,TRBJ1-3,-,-,CASSLEGTVGNTIYF,TGTGCCAGCAGCTTAGAGGGGACTGTTGGGAACACCATATATTTT
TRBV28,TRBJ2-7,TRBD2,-,CASSRWTSGGAYEQYF,TGTGCCAGCAGCCGATGGACTAGCGGGGGGGCCTACGAGCAGTACTTC
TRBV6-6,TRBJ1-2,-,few,CASSSFGYTF,TGTGCCAGCAGCTCTTTTGGCTACACCTTC
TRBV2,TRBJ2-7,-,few,CASWGSYEQYF,TGTGCCAGCTGGGGCTCGTACGAGCAGTACTTC
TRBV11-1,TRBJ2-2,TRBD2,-,CASRRLAGAGGELFF,TGTGCCAGCAGGCGACTAGCGGGAGCGGGCGGGGAGCTGTTTTTT
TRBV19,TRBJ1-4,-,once,CASSSNRATNEKLFF,TGTGCCAGTAGTAGCAACAGAGCAACTAATGAAAAACTGTTTTTT
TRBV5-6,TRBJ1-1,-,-,CASSSRDGLHLGTEAFF,TGTGCCAGCAGCTCCCGCGACGGACTACATCTAGGCACTGAAGCTTTCTTT
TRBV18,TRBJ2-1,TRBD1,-,CASSPYGQGAGYNEQFF,TGTGCCAGCTCACCATACGGACAGGGGGCGGGTTACAATGAGCAGTTCTTC
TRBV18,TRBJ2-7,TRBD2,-,CASSAGGDSYEQYF,TGTGCCAGCTCAGCCGGGGGGGACTCCTACGAGCAGTACTTC
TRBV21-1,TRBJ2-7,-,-,CASSSPLGCQEQYF,TGTGCCAGCAGCTCCCCTCTAGGATGTCAGGAGCAGTACTTC